This TCR beta chain originates from a study of blood T cell repertoires in COVID-19. There are a few counts of this clone. This CDR3 contains 14 residues. Germline assignment: CDR1 LNHDA and CDR2 SQIVND (reference sequence). V dropped 5 bases and J dropped 2; count of bases not matched to a gene: 4. Assay used: immunoSEQ multiplex PCR; TCRdb lists only in-frame clones, some missing. The sample contains about 120,000 clones, 90% of which appear only once. Source material: peripheral blood. V usage is TRBV19 and J usage is TRBJ2-7, with TRBD2 matching 9 bases. This TCR derives from an older woman with COVID-19, enrolled during active disease. CDR3 in DNA: TGTGCCAGTAGTTACGAGCGGGGGGCCTACGAGCAGTACTTC. The encoded protein is CASSYERGAYEQYF.